The T cell receptor (beta chain) described here comes from a study of OX40 agonist ivuxolimab in advanced cancers. Study context: The patients' treatment was ivuxolimab, an agonistic anti-OX40 (CD134) antibody. Patients with hepatocellular carcinoma, melanoma, renal cell or head and neck cancer made up the dose-escalation patients.

The germline CDR1 and CDR2 sequences are SNHLY and FYNNEI. Trimming removed 6 bases at V and 3 bases at J, with 18 bases between. The CDR3 has 15 amino acids. To note about this clone: Antigen unknown.

Study results and caveats: Clonal expansion by week 6 occurred in CD4+ and CD8+ blood T cells (at 0.1 to 3.0 mg/kg).

Researchers took blood at baseline, on cycle 4 day 1, and on cycle 7 day 1. Repertoires were generated with immunoSEQ multiplex PCR, while TCRdb's copy carries only in-frame clones and drops some. Here the sample spans around 77,000 clones, just under 80% being singletons. This clonotype was sampled from an adult with an advanced solid tumor such as melanoma, head and neck, liver or kidney cancer. Specimen: CD4+ or CD8+ T cells sorted from blood, collected in a trial of the OX40 agonist ivuxolimab. The chain has TRBV2 and TRBJ2-7; unclear D gene. CDR3: CASSERNSVGYEQYF. In nucleotides, the CDR3 is TGTGCCAGCAGCGAAAGGAACTCGGTCGGCTACGAGCAGTACTTC.